These 10 T cell receptor beta chains share one sample of origin, sequenced in a study of response to subunit inactivated influenza vaccine. Each CDR3 protein is one row after TCRdb ran MiXCR on the RT-PCR reads. The table includes 860,000 or so distinct CDR3 sequences, less than 25% detected once. The sequencing used PBMCs from blood, collected 4 to 6 days after vaccination. These receptors were obtained from a man between 50 and 59 years old who received an inactivated influenza vaccine.

This clonotype was seen a handful of times. The rearrangement links TRBV5-5 to TRBJ1-6, with 9 bases matching TRBD1. CDR1 SGHKS and CDR2 YYEKEE come from the germline V gene (reference sequence). Trimming at V came to 4 bases and at J to 14 bases, leaving 7 bases not matched to a gene. The CDR3 covers 13 residues. CDR3 DNA sequence: TGTGCCAGCAGCATAGGGACAGGGTTGACCCTCCACTTT. This sequence encodes CASSIGTGLTLHF.

The chain recombines TRBV4-2 with TRBJ2-3; D unresolved. Germline CDR1 LGHNA, CDR2 YNFKEQ. The CDR3 is 16 amino acids. Trimming stripped 0 bases from V and 9 bases from J, with 19 bases between. The CDR3 reads CASSQETSGRVGTQYF. DNA for the CDR3: TGTGCCAGCAGCCAAGAAACGTCGGGCCGAGTAGGGACGCAGTATTTT.

The chain links TRBV5-1 to TRBJ1-2; TRBD1 matches 8 bases. The CDR3 covers 16 residues. Per the germline V gene, CDR1 is SGHRS and CDR2 is YFSETQ. The V and J ends lost 1 base and 2 bases, in that order; junction bases with no gene match: 7. The CDR3 region is CASSLRGQASNYGYTF. CDR3 DNA sequence: TGCGCCAGCAGCTTGAGGGGACAGGCCTCAAACTATGGCTACACCTTC.

This clonotype was seen more than once but under ten times. This sequence joins TRBV20-1 and TRBJ2-7, with 9 bases identical to TRBD2. The V gene's germline CDR1 is DFQATT and CDR2 SNEGSKA (reference sequence). The V and J ends lost 0 bases and 3 bases, in that order; junction bases with no gene match: 12. The CDR3 runs to 17 residues. The CDR3 reads CSARELPGTSSGYEQYF. CDR3 nucleotides: TGCAGTGCTAGAGAATTACCCGGGACTAGCTCAGGCTACGAGCAGTACTTC.

The CDR3 DNA is TGCAGCGTTGTAGGTACACCGATGAACACTGAAGCTTTCTTT. Residues: CSVVGTPMNTEAFF. The V and J genes are TRBV29-1 and TRBJ1-1; D is uncertain. CDR3 size: 14 residues. Germline V CDR1 and CDR2: SQVTM, ANQGSEA. The ends were cut back, 4 bases at V and 0 bases at J, with 12 bases in the middle.

The chain uses TRBV29-1 and TRBJ1-1, with 9 positions matching TRBD1. Germline CDR1 reads SQVTM; CDR2 reads ANQGSEA. There are 15 residues in the CDR3. J gave up 1 base and V 7 bases, and 10 bases lay outside the gene matches. The DNA of the CDR3 is TGCAGCGATCGATATCCGGGACAGGGGAACACTGAAGCTTTCTTT. It is translated as CSDRYPGQGNTEAFF.

This clonotype turned up a few times. The V gene is TRBV20-1, the J gene TRBJ1-5; no clear D. Trimming took 6 bases from V and 2 from J, leaving 14 bases between them. The germline V gene encodes CDR1 DFQATT and CDR2 SNEGSKA (reference sequence). The CDR3 is made up of 14 amino acids. CDR3 residues: CSAPGAGGNQPQHF. The CDR3 nucleotides read TGCAGTGCCCCAGGTGCCGGGGGCAATCAGCCCCAGCATTTT.

The table lists this clonotype with a few counts. V gene TRBV5-1 combines with J gene TRBJ2-2; D remains ambiguous. Trimming took 0 bases from V and 6 from J, leaving 6 bases between them. Germline V gives CDR1 SGHRS, CDR2 YFSETQ. The CDR3 sequence is 13 residues long. The CDR3 nucleotides are TGCGCCAGCAGCTTGGAGCAGGCCGGGGAGCTGTTTTTT. Translation gives CASSLEQAGELFF.

As for this clonotype: Mismatch with germline at one junction end may stem from a read error. V usage is TRBV11-1 and J usage is TRBJ2-2; tentatively, D is TRBD2 (5 bases). The CDR3 is made up of 13 amino acids. The germline CDR1 and CDR2 sequences are SGHAT and FQDESV (reference sequence). CDR3 loop: CASTLGLTGELFF. The CDR3 DNA reads TGTGCCAGCACCTTAGGACTTACCGGGGAGCTGTTTTTT.

The chain uses TRBV10-3 and TRBJ2-1; D could derive from TRBD1 or TRBD2 (7 bases each). Germline V CDR1 and CDR2: ENHRY, SYGVKD. The CDR3 covers 17 residues. The V end lost 6 bases, the J end lost 4 bases, and 22 bases lay between the germline ends. CDR3 sequence (DNA): TGTGCCATCAGGGCTGAGAGGGAGGGGGCAAGATACAATGAGCAGTTCTTC. It translates to CAIRAEREGARYNEQFF.